One and the same sample provided the 30 T cell receptor gamma chains below, sequenced in a study of human gamma delta and Vdelta1 T cells. TCRdb re-called the PCR reads with CATT. The table includes about 3,900 gamma-chain clones, approximately 16% detected once. These receptors are not linked to any known antigen. The material sequenced was Vdelta1 gamma-delta T cells from blood grown in culture (DOT cells). Source of these receptors: a human donor in good health.

A few counts support this clone. J is TRGJ1 or TRGJ2 and V is TRGV4. Per germline, CDR1 EGSTGY and CDR2 YDSYTSSV. V shed 4 bases and J 0 bases; nucleotides not matched to a gene: 6. The CDR3 covers 14 residues. The CDR3 DNA reads TGTGCCACCTGGGACCAACCGAATTATTATAAGAAACTCTTT. Its protein product is CATWDQPNYYKKLF.

The V call is TRGV2, the J call TRGJ1 or TRGJ2. J was trimmed by 8 bases and V by 0 bases; bases with no gene match: 10. Looked up from germline, CDR1 is EGSNGY and CDR2 is YDSYNSKV. CDR3 size: 14 residues. CDR3 protein: CATWDGPDIDKKLF. For the CDR3, the DNA is TGTGCCACCTGGGACGGGCCCGATATCGATAAGAAACTCTTT.

On this clone itself: One base away lies a much larger clone, so this may be a sequencing read error. J is TRGJP1 and V is TRGV10. TRGV10 is labeled an ORF, and its function is uncertain. CDR3 length: 17 residues. Trimming cost V 8 bases and J 0 bases; bases outside gene matches: 13. This CDR3 is CAAWDTTPNTTGWFKIF. As DNA, the CDR3 is TGTGCTGCGTGGGATACAACCCCGAATACCACTGGTTGGTTCAAGATATTT.

J is TRGJ1 or TRGJ2 and V is TRGV4. CDR1 and CDR2 from the germline V gene are EGSTGY and YDSYTSSV. The V segment lost 2 bases and the J segment 12 bases; nucleotides outside the gene matches: 7. This CDR3 comprises 11 residues. CDR3 in amino acids: CATWDALAKLF. The CDR3 nucleotides read TGTGCCACCTGGGATGCCTTGGCGAAACTCTTT.

In this sample, this clone turned up a few times. This chain connects TRGV2 to TRGJ1 or TRGJ2. V lost 0 bases and J lost 0; bases outside the gene matches: 5. Germline CDR1 EGSNGY, CDR2 YDSYNSKV. The CDR3 is 15 amino acids. The CDR3 reads CATWDGRENYYKKLF. The CDR3 DNA sequence: TGTGCCACCTGGGACGGGCGGGAGAATTATTATAAGAAACTCTTT.

This clone was detected a few times. The gene calls are TRGV8 and TRGJP2. J gave up 3 bases and V 2 bases, and 15 bases lay outside the gene matches. This CDR3 has 18 residues. Germline loops: CDR1 VENAVY, CDR2 YDSYNSRV. The CDR3 loop reads CATWDIEPGKGSDWIKTF. CDR3 sequence (DNA): TGTGCCACCTGGGATATAGAACCCGGAAAGGGTAGTGATTGGATCAAGACGTTT.

The chain couples TRGV2 to TRGJP2. The V segment lost 0 bases and the J segment 4 bases; nucleotides outside the gene matches: 5. The CDR3 runs 15 residues. Germline V gene lookup returns CDR1 EGSNGY and CDR2 YDSYNSKV. In DNA form, the CDR3 reads TGTGCCACCTGGGACGGGGCTTCTAGTGATTGGATCAAGACGTTT. It translates to CATWDGASSDWIKTF.

The chain links TRGV9 to TRGJ1 or TRGJ2. V lost 2 bases to trimming and J lost 0 bases; unmatched junction nucleotides: 4. Germline-derived CDR1 and CDR2 are GITISATS and ISYDGTV (reference sequence). The CDR3 spans 14 residues. This CDR3 reads CALWEDLNYYKKLF. For the CDR3, the DNA is TGTGCCTTGTGGGAGGACTTGAATTATTATAAGAAACTCTTT.

This rearrangement joins TRGV4 to TRGJP1. This CDR3 has 13 residues. V lost 3 bases to trimming and J lost 5 bases; unmatched junction nucleotides: 3. The germline V gene has CDR1 EGSTGY and CDR2 YDSYTSSV. This CDR3 is CATWDSTGWFKIF. The CDR3 nucleotides read TGTGCCACCTGGGATTCAACTGGTTGGTTCAAGATATTT.

A word on this clone: In the same sample, other DNA sequences code for this CDR3. The chain carries TRGV2 and TRGJP2. The CDR3 has 13 residues. J was trimmed by 4 bases and V by 1 base; bases with no gene match: 0. From germline, CDR1 is EGSNGY and CDR2 YDSYNSKV. CDR3 sequence: CATWDGSDWIKTF. Here the CDR3 DNA reads TGTGCCACCTGGGACGGTAGTGATTGGATCAAGACGTTT.

The genes are TRGV2 and TRGJ1 or TRGJ2. Germline loops: CDR1 EGSNGY, CDR2 YDSYNSKV. The V segment lost 0 bases and the J segment 16 bases; nucleotides outside the gene matches: 9. The CDR3 loop spans 11 amino acids. CDR3 nucleotide sequence: TGTGCCACCTGGGACGGGCCCGGGAATCTCTTT. It codes for CATWDGPGNLF.

V usage is TRGV9 and J usage is TRGJ1 or TRGJ2. CDR1 and CDR2 (germline): GITISATS, ISYDGTV (reference sequence). The length of the CDR3 is 13 residues. J lost 10 bases, V lost 0 bases, and 9 bases had no gene match. CDR3: CALWEVLVGKKLF. CDR3 DNA: TGTGCCTTGTGGGAGGTGCTAGTGGGAAAGAAACTCTTT.

V usage is TRGV8 and J usage is TRGJ1 or TRGJ2. The CDR3 runs 15 residues. Germline CDR1 is VENAVY and CDR2 is YDSYNSRV. J was trimmed by 3 bases and V by 2 bases; bases with no gene match: 10. For the CDR3, the DNA is TGTGCCACCTGGGATAAGGCCCAAACTTATTATAAGAAACTCTTT. Its translation is CATWDKAQTYYKKLF.

This clone has more than one count but fewer than ten. The chain is built from TRGV2 and TRGJ1 or TRGJ2. The CDR3 totals 14 residues. The V segment lost 0 bases and the J segment 12 bases; nucleotides outside the gene matches: 14. From germline, CDR1 is EGSNGY and CDR2 YDSYNSKV. The DNA of the CDR3 is TGTGCCACCTGGGACGGGCCGAAGAAAAGTAGGAAACTCTTT. Residues: CATWDGPKKSRKLF.

The V call is TRGV8, the J call TRGJP2. The length of the CDR3 is 17 residues. The V gene's germline CDR1 is VENAVY and CDR2 YDSYNSRV. V dropped 3 bases and J dropped 0; count of bases not matched to a gene: 10. The CDR3 coding sequence is TGTGCCACCTGGGATGTGGTGCCCTATAGTAGTGATTGGATCAAGACGTTT. This translates into CATWDVVPYSSDWIKTF.

This rearrangement joins TRGV9 to TRGJ1 or TRGJ2. Germline-derived CDR1 and CDR2 are GITISATS and ISYDGTV (reference sequence). J lost 10 bases, V lost 3 bases, and 6 bases had no gene match. The CDR3 spans 11 residues. In nucleotides, the CDR3 is TGTGCCTTGTGGGAGATCCGCAAGAAACTCTTT. It translates to CALWEIRKKLF.

This clone was detected a few times. The chain joins TRGV4 to TRGJ1 or TRGJ2. V shed 0 bases, J shed 3 bases, and the junction held 5 bases outside the gene matches. The CDR3 totals 14 residues. Germline CDR1 is EGSTGY and CDR2 is YDSYTSSV. As DNA, the CDR3 is TGTGCCACCTGGGATGGGATCGGTTATTATAAGAAACTCTTT. Translating gives CATWDGIGYYKKLF.

The J gene is TRGJ1 or TRGJ2, the V gene TRGV9. Germline CDR1 GITISATS, CDR2 ISYDGTV (reference sequence). The CDR3 spans 15 residues. With 0 bases clipped from V and 2 bases from J, the junction kept 7 bases outside the gene matches. CDR3 DNA sequence: TGTGCCTTGTGGGAGGTGCACCAAGATTATTATAAGAAACTCTTT. This gives the protein CALWEVHQDYYKKLF.

This clone was counted between two and nine times. This chain links TRGV9 with TRGJP1. The germline V gene encodes CDR1 GITISATS and CDR2 ISYDGTV (reference sequence). V shed 8 bases, J shed 10 bases, and the junction held 10 bases outside the gene matches. This CDR3 spans 12 amino acids. In nucleotides, the CDR3 is TGTGCCTTGTTTTACTGGGCTTGGTTCAAGATATTT. This codes for CALFYWAWFKIF.

Judged by abundance, this clone is medium-sized. The chain combines TRGV3 with TRGJP2. There are 16 residues in the CDR3. J lost 12 bases, V lost 0 bases, and 16 bases had no gene match. Germline CDR1 is VTNTFY and CDR2 is YDVSTARD (reference sequence). The CDR3 bases are TGTGCCACCTGGGACAGGCCTGCGCTTCCGGGGCGGATCAAGACGTTT. This translates into CATWDRPALPGRIKTF.

The J gene is TRGJ1 or TRGJ2, the V gene TRGV8. There are 18 residues in the CDR3. V trimming: 3 bases; J trimming: 6 bases; junction bases outside the gene matches: 23. CDR1 is VENAVY, CDR2 YDSYNSRV, per germline. DNA for the CDR3: TGTGCCACCTGGGATGGCCCACAACAGAAGATTATTGGTTATAAGAAACTCTTT. It specifies CATWDGPQQKIIGYKKLF.

The V and J genes are TRGV9 and TRGJP. Trimming cost V 3 bases and J 4 bases; bases outside gene matches: 12. The CDR3 is 19 amino acids. Germline CDR1 GITISATS, CDR2 ISYDGTV (reference sequence). The CDR3 bases are TGTGCCTTGTGGGAGATTCTTCCTAAACAAGAGTTGGGCAAAAAAATCAAGGTATTT. It encodes CALWEILPKQELGKKIKVF.

This clone has a handful of counts. V and J are TRGV8 and TRGJ1 or TRGJ2. This CDR3 spans 12 amino acids. Germline-derived CDR1 and CDR2 are VENAVY and YDSYNSRV. Trimming removed 12 bases from V and 0 bases from J; junction bases left unmatched: 8. CDR3 in amino acids: CAANSNYYKKLF. The CDR3 nucleotides are TGTGCCGCCAATTCGAATTATTATAAGAAACTCTTT.

The chain uses TRGV4 and TRGJP2. Germline CDR1 is EGSTGY and CDR2 is YDSYTSSV. The CDR3 runs 15 residues. V was clipped by 1 base and J by 4 bases; unmatched bases: 6. The CDR3 DNA reads as TGTGCCACCTGGGATGGCCGAATTAGTGATTGGATCAAGACGTTT. The encoded protein is CATWDGRISDWIKTF.

This clone was picked up a small number of times. A read error may account for a junction end that differs from germline. V usage is TRGV5 and J usage is TRGJ1 or TRGJ2. The length of the CDR3 is 15 residues. Germline V CDR1 and CDR2: VINAFY, YDVSNSKD. This CDR3 is CAIWDRPGEFYKKLF. CDR3 in DNA: TGTGCCATCTGGGACAGGCCGGGGGAGTTTTATAAGAAACTCTTT.

The gene calls are TRGV8 and TRGJP2. Germline V gene data show CDR1 as VENAVY and CDR2 as YDSYNSRV. This CDR3 is built from 16 residues. Trimming removed 6 bases from V and 1 base from J; junction bases left unmatched: 11. CDR3 sequence (DNA): TGTGCCACCTGGATTACCGGGCGTAGTAGTGATTGGATCAAGACGTTT. It encodes CATWITGRSSDWIKTF.

The table lists this clone with a few counts. The chain recombines TRGV9 with TRGJ1 or TRGJ2. Germline V gene sequence: CDR1 GITISATS, CDR2 ISYDGTV (reference sequence). This CDR3 spans 16 amino acids. J lost 0 bases, V lost 3 bases, and 11 bases had no gene match. The CDR3 spells CALWEPYFSNYYKKLF. CDR3 DNA sequence: TGTGCCTTGTGGGAGCCCTACTTCTCGAATTATTATAAGAAACTCTTT.

By proportion, this clone is medium-sized. V is TRGV2 and J is TRGJ1 or TRGJ2. Unmatched junction bases numbered 5, after V lost 0 bases and J lost 6 bases. The CDR3 is 13 residues long. Germline V gives CDR1 EGSNGY, CDR2 YDSYNSKV. The CDR3 DNA sequence: TGTGCCACCTGGGACGGGGGGCGTTATAAGAAACTCTTT. It encodes CATWDGGRYKKLF.

This clone was seen a handful of times. This chain uses TRGV5 with TRGJ1 or TRGJ2. V lost 0 bases, J lost 3 bases, and 5 bases stayed unmatched. This CDR3 is 14 amino acids long. Germline V lookup: CDR1 VINAFY, CDR2 YDVSNSKD. The CDR3 sequence is CATWDRHPYYKKLF. For the CDR3, the DNA is TGTGCCACCTGGGACAGGCACCCTTATTATAAGAAACTCTTT.

This chain links TRGV2 with TRGJP2. This CDR3 has 15 residues. Trimming took 1 base from V and 2 from J; bases not matched to a gene: 4. Germline V gene sequence: CDR1 EGSNGY, CDR2 YDSYNSKV. The DNA for the CDR3 is TGTGCCACCTGGGACGGTCTCAGTAGTGATTGGATCAAGACGTTT. Amino acids: CATWDGLSSDWIKTF.